This T cell receptor beta chain stems from a study of Tregs in tolerant kidney transplant recipients. Here immunoSEQ multiplex PCR was the method, and the copy in TCRdb shows in-frame clones only, minus some. The data show about 83,000 clones, with under 98% seen just once and roughly 0.59% held by the top ten. The TCR sequence derives from a human donor who received a combined kidney and bone marrow transplant. Sequences were derived from CD4+ T cells from blood, sampled before the transplant.

As DNA, the CDR3 is TGTGCCAGCCCGGGACAGGATTCTTCAAATGAAAAACTGTTTTTT. Protein: CASPGQDSSNEKLFF. V and J are TRBV5-4 and TRBJ1-4, with 8 bases matching TRBD1. Germline CDR1 and CDR2: SGHNT and YYREEE (reference sequence). The CDR3 has 15 residues. Germline trimming cut 7 bases from V and 5 bases from J; bases unmatched to any gene: 10.